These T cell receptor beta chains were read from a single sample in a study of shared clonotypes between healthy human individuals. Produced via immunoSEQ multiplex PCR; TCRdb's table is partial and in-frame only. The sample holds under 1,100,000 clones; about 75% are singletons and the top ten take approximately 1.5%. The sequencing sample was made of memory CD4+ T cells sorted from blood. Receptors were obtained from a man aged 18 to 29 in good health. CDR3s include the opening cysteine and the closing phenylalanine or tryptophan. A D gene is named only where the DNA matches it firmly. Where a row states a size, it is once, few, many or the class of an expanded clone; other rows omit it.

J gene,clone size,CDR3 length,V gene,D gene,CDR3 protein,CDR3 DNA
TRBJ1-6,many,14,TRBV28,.,CASSSRRYNSPLHF,TGTGCCAGCAGTTCGCGACGGTACAATTCACCCCTCCACTTT
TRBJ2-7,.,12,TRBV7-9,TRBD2,CASNGLADEQYF,TGTGCCAGCAACGGACTAGCGGACGAGCAGTACTTC
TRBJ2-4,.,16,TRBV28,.,CASSLFGGIAKNIQYF,TGTGCCAGCAGTTTATTTGGCGGAATAGCCAAAAACATTCAGTACTTC
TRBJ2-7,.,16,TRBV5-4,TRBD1,CASSLALQGAYNEQYF,TGTGCCAGCAGCTTGGCACTGCAGGGGGCGTATAACGAGCAGTACTTC
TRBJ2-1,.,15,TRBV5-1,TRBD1,CASSLVGQAYNEQFF,TGCGCCAGCAGCTTGGTCGGACAGGCCTACAATGAGCAGTTCTTC
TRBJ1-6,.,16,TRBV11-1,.,CASRWGIDSYNSPLHF,TGTGCCAGCCGCTGGGGGATCGACTCCTATAATTCACCCCTCCACTTT
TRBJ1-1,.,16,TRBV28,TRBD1,CASILPGGAGTSPAFF,TGTGCCAGCATTCTCCCAGGGGGCGCCGGAACCTCTCCAGCTTTCTTT
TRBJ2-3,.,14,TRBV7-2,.,CASRLQGNTDTQYF,TGTGCCAGCCGGCTGCAGGGCAACACAGATACGCAGTATTTT
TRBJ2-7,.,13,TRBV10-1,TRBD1,CASSRDRGGEQYF,TGCGCCAGCAGCCGGGACAGGGGGGGGGAGCAGTACTTC
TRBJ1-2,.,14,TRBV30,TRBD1,CAWGQGSPNYGYTF,TGTGCCTGGGGACAGGGCAGCCCTAACTATGGCTACACCTTC
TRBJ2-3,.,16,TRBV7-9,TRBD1,CASSSDGTGGTDTQYF,TGTGCCAGCAGCTCCGACGGGACAGGGGGCACAGATACGCAGTATTTT
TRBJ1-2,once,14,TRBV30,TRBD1,CAFHSGQGNYGYTF,TGTGCCTTCCATTCGGGACAGGGTAACTATGGCTACACCTTC
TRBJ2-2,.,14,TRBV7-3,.,CASSLGSQTGELFF,TGTGCCAGCAGCTTGGGCAGCCAGACCGGGGAGCTGTTTTTT
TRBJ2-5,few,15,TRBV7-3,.,CASSLSSGYQETQYF,TGTGCCAGCAGCTTGTCTTCCGGGTACCAAGAGACCCAGTACTTC
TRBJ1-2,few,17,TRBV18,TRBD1,CASSPTNGQGENYGYTF,TGTGCCAGCTCACCGACAAACGGACAGGGTGAGAACTATGGCTACACCTTC
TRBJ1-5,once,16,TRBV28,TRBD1,CASSPPRGQSNQPQHF,TGTGCCAGCAGTCCCCCAAGGGGACAGTCGAATCAGCCCCAGCATTTT
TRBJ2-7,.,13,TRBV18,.,CASSPGQLYEQYF,TGTGCCAGCTCACCAGGACAGCTTTACGAGCAGTACTTC
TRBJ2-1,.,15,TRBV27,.,CASSARGVADNEQFF,TGTGCCAGCAGTGCCCGCGGGGTTGCCGACAATGAGCAGTTCTTC
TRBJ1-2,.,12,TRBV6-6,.,CASRQAEDGYTF,TGTGCCAGCAGGCAGGCTGAGGATGGCTACACCTTC
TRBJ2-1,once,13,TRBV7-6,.,CASSMGRQNEQFF,TGTGCCAGCAGCATGGGACGACAGAATGAGCAGTTCTTC
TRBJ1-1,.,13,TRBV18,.,CASSPGRATEAFF,TGTGCCAGCTCACCTGGGAGGGCCACTGAAGCTTTCTTT
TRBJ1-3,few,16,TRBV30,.,CAWTRGTFGSGNTIYF,TGTGCCTGGACACGGGGGACGTTCGGCTCTGGAAACACCATATATTTT
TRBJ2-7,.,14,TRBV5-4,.,CASSPGTDLYEQYF,TGTGCCAGCAGCCCCGGGACCGATCTCTACGAGCAGTACTTC
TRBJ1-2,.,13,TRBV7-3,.,CASSLKAETGYTF,TGTGCCAGCAGCTTAAAAGCCGAGACTGGCTACACCTTC
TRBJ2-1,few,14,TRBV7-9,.,CASRMGWGFNEQFF,TGTGCCAGCAGAATGGGCTGGGGGTTCAATGAGCAGTTCTTC
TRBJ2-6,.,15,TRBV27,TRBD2,CASSLGGAGANVLTF,TGTGCCAGCAGTTTAGGGGGGGCTGGGGCCAACGTCCTGACTTTC
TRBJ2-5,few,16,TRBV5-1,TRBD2,CASSSGSSGSMETQYF,TGCGCCAGCAGCTCTGGGTCTAGCGGGAGTATGGAGACCCAGTACTTC
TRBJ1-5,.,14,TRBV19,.,CASSPQGNDQPQHF,TGTGCCAGTAGTCCTCAGGGGAATGATCAGCCCCAGCATTTT
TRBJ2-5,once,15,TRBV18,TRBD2,CASSPLAGRGETQYF,TGTGCCAGCTCACCCCTAGCGGGGCGAGGGGAGACCCAGTACTTC
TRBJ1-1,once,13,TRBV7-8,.,CASSLEPNTEAFF,TGTGCCAGCAGCTTAGAGCCGAACACTGAAGCTTTCTTT
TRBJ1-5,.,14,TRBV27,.,CASRTGSGNQPQHF,TGTGCCAGCAGAACCGGGAGTGGCAATCAGCCCCAGCATTTT
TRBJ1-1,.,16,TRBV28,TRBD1,CASSLRTGGGNTEAFF,TGTGCCAGCAGTCTGCGGACAGGGGGGGGGAACACTGAAGCTTTCTTT
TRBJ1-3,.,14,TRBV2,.,CASSGQAAGNTIYF,TGTGCCAGCAGTGGACAGGCAGCTGGAAACACCATATATTTT
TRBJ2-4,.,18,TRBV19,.,CASSIEAGTTLAKNIQYF,TGTGCCAGTAGTATTGAAGCGGGGACAACTCTAGCCAAAAACATTCAGTACTTC
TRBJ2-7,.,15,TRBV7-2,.,CASRPTGSAGSEQYF,TGTGCCAGCAGACCGACAGGCTCGGCCGGGAGCGAGCAGTACTTC
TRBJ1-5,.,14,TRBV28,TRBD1,CASSLETGGKPQHF,TGTGCCAGCAGTTTGGAGACAGGGGGTAAGCCCCAGCATTTT
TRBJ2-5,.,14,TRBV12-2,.,CAFPTSGGEETQYF,TGTGCATTTCCGACTAGCGGGGGGGAGGAGACCCAGTACTTC
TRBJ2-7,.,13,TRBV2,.,CASLWDFLTEQYF,TGTGCCAGCCTATGGGACTTTCTTACGGAGCAGTACTTC
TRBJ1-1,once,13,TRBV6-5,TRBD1,CASSRDRTPEAFF,TGTGCCAGCAGTAGGGACAGGACCCCTGAAGCTTTCTTT
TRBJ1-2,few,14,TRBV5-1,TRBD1,CASEYKDRGHPPTF,TGCGCCAGCGAATATAAAGACAGGGGGCACCCCCCTACCTTC